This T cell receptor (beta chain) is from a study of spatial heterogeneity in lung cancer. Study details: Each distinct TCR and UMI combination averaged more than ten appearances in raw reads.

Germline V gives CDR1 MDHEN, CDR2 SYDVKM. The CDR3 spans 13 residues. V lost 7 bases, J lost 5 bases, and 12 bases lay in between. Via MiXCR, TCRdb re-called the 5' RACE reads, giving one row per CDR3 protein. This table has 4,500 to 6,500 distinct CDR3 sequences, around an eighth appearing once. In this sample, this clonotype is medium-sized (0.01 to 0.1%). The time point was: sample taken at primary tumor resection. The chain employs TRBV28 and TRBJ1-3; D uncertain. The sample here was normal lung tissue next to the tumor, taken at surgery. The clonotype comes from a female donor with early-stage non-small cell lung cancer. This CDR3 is CASIHGVRNTIYF. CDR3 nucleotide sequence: TGTGCCAGCATTCATGGGGTTCGAAACACCATATATTTT.